The clone carrying this T cell receptor beta chain appeared a few times. TCRdb re-called the reads with MiXCR, one entry per CDR3 protein. The sample shows around 530,000 distinct CDR3 sequences, about a quarter of them seen only once. The data were obtained in a study of T cell repertoires in cytomegalovirus infection. At the level of the study: Indications came from public TCR beta signatures; they pointed to CMV infection and to a matching HLA type.

After removal of 8 bases from V and 4 bases from J, the junction contained 6 bases not matched to a gene. The CDR3 runs to 13 residues. This TCR came from a human donor in good health (CMV status not recorded). Some clones in this sample may be carry-over from other donors' samples. Sequenced input: PBMCs. The gene calls are TRBV12-3 or TRBV12-4 and TRBJ2-7, with 9 nucleotides matching TRBD2. CDR3 residues: CASQHTSGYEQYF. CDR3 coding DNA: TGTGCCAGCCAACACACTAGCGGGTACGAGCAGTACTTC.